A selection of T cell receptor beta chains follows, all from one sample in a study of blood T cell repertoires in COVID-19. Clones were read by immunoSEQ multiplex PCR, and TCRdb kept only the in-frame ones, dropping some. The data hold 95,000 to 150,000 clones, with approximately 85% observed a single time. Sequencing used peripheral blood. These receptors all come from a woman older than 75 with COVID-19, enrolled during active disease. The CDR3 runs from the conserved cysteine through the conserved F or W. A D gene is named only where the DNA matches it firmly. Clone size is not always given. Where it is, it says once, few, many or a class for expanded clones.

>.|.|TRBV9|TRBJ1-3|15
CASSVDAGIGNTIYF
TGTGCCAGCAGCGTAGACGCAGGGATTGGAAACACCATATATTTT
>TRBD1|.|TRBV19|TRBJ1-2|15
CASSLQGAANYGYTF
TGTGCCAGTAGCCTACAGGGGGCTGCTAACTATGGCTACACCTTC
>.|.|TRBV15|TRBJ1-5|15
CATSLGQASYQPQHF
TGTGCCACCAGCTTGGGACAAGCTTCCTATCAGCCCCAGCATTTT
>TRBD1|.|TRBV6-5|TRBJ2-5|14
CAGSTGGVGETQYF
TGTGCCGGCTCTACAGGGGGCGTCGGAGAGACCCAGTACTTC
>TRBD1|.|TRBV23-1|TRBJ2-7|16
CASSPQPGTERYEQYF
TGCGCCAGCAGTCCCCAACCCGGGACAGAGAGATACGAGCAGTACTTC
>TRBD1|.|TRBV19|TRBJ1-1|13
CASSMGAGGLAFF
TGTGCCAGTAGTATGGGTGCAGGGGGACTCGCTTTCTTT
>TRBD1|.|TRBV5-4|TRBJ2-6|17
CASSPGGATTGANVLTF
TGTGCCAGCAGCCCAGGGGGCGCGACAACCGGGGCCAACGTCCTGACTTTC
>.|once|TRBV5-1|TRBJ2-7|15
CASSTSGSGFYEQYF
TGCGCCAGCAGCACCTCCGGTAGCGGCTTCTACGAGCAGTACTTC
>.|.|TRBV19|TRBJ2-3|15
CASSVGFLSTDTQYF
TGTGCCAGTAGTGTCGGGTTCTTAAGCACAGATACGCAGTATTTT
>TRBD1|.|TRBV2|TRBJ2-7|13
CASSQYRGNEQYF
TGTGCCAGCAGTCAATACAGGGGCAACGAGCAGTACTTC
>.|.|TRBV28|TRBJ2-5|14
CASSSTRGQETQYF
TGTGCCAGCAGTTCAACTAGAGGGCAAGAGACCCAGTACTTC
>.|.|TRBV10-1|TRBJ1-5|15
CASRKLNSSNQPQHF
TGCGCCAGCAGGAAGCTGAACAGTAGCAATCAGCCCCAGCATTTT
>.|once|TRBV7-2|TRBJ2-1|13
CASTVSRVGEQFF
TGTGCCAGCACCGTTTCCCGGGTCGGGGAGCAGTTCTTC
>.|.|TRBV5-1|TRBJ2-7|14
CASSLAGVSYEQYF
TGCGCCAGCAGCTTGGCCGGAGTCTCCTACGAGCAGTACTTC
>.|.|TRBV23-1|TRBJ2-3|11
CASRRGNTQYF
TGCGCCAGCAGAAGGGGGAATACGCAGTATTTT
>TRBD2|.|TRBV28|TRBJ2-1|15
CASSSPGAGGNEQFF
TGTGCCAGCAGTTCGCCGGGAGCGGGAGGCAATGAGCAGTTCTTC
>.|.|TRBV11-1|TRBJ2-7|13
CASRKSGTYEQYF
TGTGCCAGCAGAAAGTCGGGAACCTACGAGCAGTACTTC
>.|.|TRBV18|TRBJ2-7|17
CASSPGLGERASGEQYF
TGTGCCAGCTCACCAGGCCTCGGGGAAAGGGCCTCCGGGGAGCAGTACTTC
>TRBD2|once|TRBV6-4|TRBJ2-7|15
CASSPLAGGGYEQYF
TGTGCCAGCAGCCCACTAGCGGGAGGGGGCTACGAGCAGTACTTC
>TRBD2|.|TRBV15|TRBJ2-5|16
CATSRATSGLQETQYF
TGTGCCACCAGCAGAGCTACTAGCGGCCTCCAAGAGACCCAGTACTTC
>TRBD1|.|TRBV18|TRBJ1-1|15
CASSPPGQLNTEAFF
TGTGCCAGCTCACCACCGGGACAGCTGAACACTGAAGCTTTCTTT
>.|.|TRBV3-1/TRBV3-2|TRBJ2-1|17
CASSANLLAGSYNEQFF
TGTGCCAGCAGCGCAAATTTACTAGCTGGGTCCTACAATGAGCAGTTCTTC
>TRBD2|.|TRBV4-2|TRBJ2-4|15
CASSKELREEGIQYF
TGTGCCAGCAGCAAAGAGCTGCGGGAGGAGGGCATTCAGTACTTC
>.|.|TRBV2|TRBJ2-5|15
CASSERWRGQETQYF
TGTGCCAGCAGTGAAAGGTGGAGGGGCCAAGAGACCCAGTACTTC
>TRBD1|few|TRBV6-2/TRBV6-3|TRBJ1-1|16
CASSYSKTGVNTEAFF
TGTGCCAGCAGTTACTCGAAGACAGGGGTGAACACTGAAGCTTTCTTT
>.|.|TRBV28|TRBJ2-5|13
CASVGGDKETQYF
TGTGCCAGCGTGGGGGGGGACAAAGAGACCCAGTACTTC
>.|few|TRBV6-6|TRBJ1-1|16
CASSASAGLGSTEAFF
TGTGCCAGCAGTGCGTCTGCTGGACTGGGGAGCACTGAAGCTTTCTTT
>.|.|TRBV7-2|TRBJ1-2|15
CASTVRTTGVYGYTF
TGTGCCAGCACTGTAAGGACAACCGGAGTCTATGGCTACACCTTC
>TRBD1|.|TRBV4-1|TRBJ1-2|16
CASGQAGTGLNYGYTF
TGCGCCAGCGGCCAAGCCGGGACAGGACTTAACTATGGCTACACCTTC
>.|.|TRBV7-8|TRBJ1-2|14
CASSFSRGYDGYTF
TGTGCCAGCAGCTTTTCCAGGGGCTATGATGGCTACACCTTC
>.|few|TRBV27|TRBJ2-7|17
CASSLPGRGEASYEQYF
TGTGCCAGCAGTTTACCCGGGAGAGGGGAAGCCTCCTACGAGCAGTACTTC
>TRBD1|.|TRBV6-4|TRBJ1-1|14
CASSVKGANTEAFF
TGTGCCAGCAGTGTGAAGGGGGCAAACACTGAAGCTTTCTTT
>TRBD1|.|TRBV14|TRBJ2-6|16
CASSPQTGTGANVLTF
TGTGCCAGCAGCCCGCAGACAGGGACTGGGGCCAACGTCCTGACTTTC
>.|.|TRBV7-7|TRBJ2-5|16
CASSRTSGQLGETQYF
TGTGCTAGCAGCCGAACAAGCGGACAGTTGGGGGAGACCCAGTACTTC
>.|.|TRBV7-8|TRBJ2-5|14
CASSLSVGGETQYF
TGTGCCAGCAGCTTATCCGTAGGGGGAGAGACCCAGTACTTC
>TRBD1|.|TRBV7-3|TRBJ2-5|15
CASSSTGAGGETQYF
TGTGCCAGCAGCTCTACAGGGGCGGGCGGGGAGACCCAGTACTTC
>TRBD1|.|TRBV5-1|TRBJ2-3|14
CASSLEGAGDTQYF
TGCGCCAGCAGCTTGGAGGGGGCAGGAGATACGCAGTATTTT
>.|.|TRBV5-1|TRBJ2-5|14
CASSLMTVEETQYF
TGCGCCAGCAGCTTGATGACAGTGGAAGAGACCCAGTACTTC
>.|.|TRBV2|TRBJ2-3|13
CASMGLRSDTQYF
TGTGCCAGCATGGGACTGAGGTCAGATACGCAGTATTTT
>.|.|TRBV27|TRBJ2-1|12
CAAGPSYNEQFF
TGTGCGGCGGGACCTAGCTACAATGAGCAGTTCTTC